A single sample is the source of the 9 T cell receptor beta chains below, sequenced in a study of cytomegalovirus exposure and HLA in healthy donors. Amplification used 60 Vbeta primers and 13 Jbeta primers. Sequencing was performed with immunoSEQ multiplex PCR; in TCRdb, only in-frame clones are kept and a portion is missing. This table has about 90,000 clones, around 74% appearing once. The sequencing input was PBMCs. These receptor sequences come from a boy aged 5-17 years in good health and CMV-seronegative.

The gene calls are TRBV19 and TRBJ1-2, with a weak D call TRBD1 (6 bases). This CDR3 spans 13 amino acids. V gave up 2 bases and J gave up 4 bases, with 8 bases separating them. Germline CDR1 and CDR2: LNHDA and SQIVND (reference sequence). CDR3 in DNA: TGTGCCAGTAGTATAATAGGGGGCTATGGCTACACCTTC. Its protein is CASSIIGGYGYTF. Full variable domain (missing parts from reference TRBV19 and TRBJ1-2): DGGITQSPKYLFRKEGQNVTLSCEQNLNHDAMYWYRQDPGQGLRLIYYSQIVNDFQKGDIAEGYSVSREKKESFPLTVTSAQKNPTAFYLCASSIIGGYGYTFGSGTRLTVV.

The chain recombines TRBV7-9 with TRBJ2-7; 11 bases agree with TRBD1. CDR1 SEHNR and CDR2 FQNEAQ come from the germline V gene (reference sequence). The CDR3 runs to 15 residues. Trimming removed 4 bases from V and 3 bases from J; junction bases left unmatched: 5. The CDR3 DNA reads TGTGCCAGCAGCTACTCGGACAGGGGGCTCTACGAGCAGTACTTC. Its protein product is CASSYSDRGLYEQYF.

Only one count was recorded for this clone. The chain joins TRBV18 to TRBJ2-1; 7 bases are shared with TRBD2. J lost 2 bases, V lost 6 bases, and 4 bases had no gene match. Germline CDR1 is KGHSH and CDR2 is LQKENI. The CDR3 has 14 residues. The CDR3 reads CASSSGGAYNEQFF. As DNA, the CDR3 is TGTGCCAGCTCTAGTGGGGGGGCCTACAATGAGCAGTTCTTC.

The CDR3 bases are TGTGCCAGCAGCCGACTAGCGGGAGGGTACAATGAGCAGTTCTTC. It is translated as CASSRLAGGYNEQFF. This sequence joins TRBV6-5 and TRBJ2-1, with 14 positions matching TRBD2. The CDR3 sequence is 15 residues long. The germline V gene has CDR1 MNHEY and CDR2 SVGAGI. With V trimmed by 6 bases and J by 4 bases, 2 bases remained unmatched.

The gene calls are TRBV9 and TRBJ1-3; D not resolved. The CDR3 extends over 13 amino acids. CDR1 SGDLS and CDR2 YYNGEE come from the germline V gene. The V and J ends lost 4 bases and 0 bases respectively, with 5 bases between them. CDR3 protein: CASSQDSGNTIYF. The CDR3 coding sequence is TGTGCCAGCAGCCAGGACTCTGGAAACACCATATATTTT.

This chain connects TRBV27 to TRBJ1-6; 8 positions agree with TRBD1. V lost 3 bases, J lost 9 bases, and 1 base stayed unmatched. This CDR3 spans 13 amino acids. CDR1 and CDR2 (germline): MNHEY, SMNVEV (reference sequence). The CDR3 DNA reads TGTGCCAGCAGTTTTCAGGGGGCTTCACCCCTCCACTTT. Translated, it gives CASSFQGASPLHF.

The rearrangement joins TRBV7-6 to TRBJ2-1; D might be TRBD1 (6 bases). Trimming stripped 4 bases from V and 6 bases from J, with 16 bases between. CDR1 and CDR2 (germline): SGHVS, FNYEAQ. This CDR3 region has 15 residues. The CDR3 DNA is TGTGCCAGCAGCTGGGGGCCACCCCATCCCAATGAGCAGTTCTTC. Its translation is CASSWGPPHPNEQFF. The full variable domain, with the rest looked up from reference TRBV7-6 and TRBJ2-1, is GAGVSQSPRYKVTKRGQDVALRCDPISGHVSLYWYRQALGQGPEFLTYFNYEAQQDKSGLPNDRFSAERPEGSISTLTIQRTEQRDSAMYRCASSWGPPHPNEQFFGPGTRLTVL.

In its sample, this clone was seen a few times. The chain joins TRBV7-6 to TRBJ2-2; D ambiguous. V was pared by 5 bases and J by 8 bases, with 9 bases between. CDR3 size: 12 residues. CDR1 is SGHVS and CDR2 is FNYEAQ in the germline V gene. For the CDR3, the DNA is TGTGCCAGCAGCCCTGTCTCGGGGGAGCTGTTTTTT. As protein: CASSPVSGELFF.

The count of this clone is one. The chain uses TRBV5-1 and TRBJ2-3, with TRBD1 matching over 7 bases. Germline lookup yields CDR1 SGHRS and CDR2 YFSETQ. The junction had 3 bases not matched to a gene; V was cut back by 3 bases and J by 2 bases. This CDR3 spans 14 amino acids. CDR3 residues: CASSSGQNTDTQYF. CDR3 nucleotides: TGCGCCAGCAGCTCGGGACAGAACACAGATACGCAGTATTTT.